Following are 8 T cell receptor beta chains from one sample sequenced in a study of beta chain features in type 1 diabetes. Study findings and constraints: Shorter TCRB CDR3s, moderately but significantly so, were found in Type 1 diabetes patients in all four CD4+ subsets.

Every bit of the isolated RNA underwent reverse transcription, so sequencing read expressed TCRB transcripts. TCRdb's copy holds only in-frame clones and misses some; the assay was immunoSEQ multiplex PCR. This sample yields 600,000 or so clones, of which roughly 12% are seen a single time; around 0.12% belongs to the top ten. Antigens for these TCRs are unknown. The sequenced sample was naive CD4+ T cells from blood. The receptors shown here come from a man aged 25-45 years with type 1 diabetes.

On this clone itself: The same CDR3 can be traced to other DNA sequences in this sample. The chain employs TRBV30 and TRBJ1-5, with D possibly being TRBD1 (5 bases). V was pared by 2 bases and J by 4 bases, with 9 bases between. This CDR3 has 13 amino acids. The germline V gene has CDR1 GTSNPN and CDR2 SVGIG (reference sequence). CDR3 residues: CAWSTRVNQPQHF. The CDR3 DNA reads as TGTGCCTGGAGTACCAGGGTGAATCAGCCCCAGCATTTT.

In this sample, this clone turned up a few times. This chain connects TRBV15 to TRBJ2-5; D is unresolved. Per germline, CDR1 LNHNV and CDR2 YYDKDF (reference sequence). V shed 1 base and J shed 1 base, with 10 bases lying between them. The CDR3 is 15 residues long. CDR3 protein: CATSRAAQSQETQYF. The DNA for the CDR3 is TGTGCCACCAGCAGAGCTGCCCAATCCCAAGAGACCCAGTACTTC. Combining the CDR3 with reference TRBV15 and TRBJ2-5 gives the whole variable domain DAMVIQNPRYQVTQFGKPVTLSCSQTLNHNVMYWYQQKSSQAPKLLFHYYDKDFNNEADTPDNFQSRRPNTSFCFLDIRSPGLGDTAMYLCATSRAAQSQETQYFGPGTRLLVL.

The rearrangement joins TRBV27 to TRBJ2-7; D is unresolved. This CDR3 has 14 residues. CDR1 and CDR2 from the germline V gene are MNHEY and SMNVEV (reference sequence). Trimming stripped 3 bases from V and 4 bases from J, with 13 bases between. Here the CDR3 DNA reads TGTGCCAGCAGTTTTGGTCCTGGTGTTTACGAGCAGTACTTC. Translated: CASSFGPGVYEQYF.

The chain carries TRBV7-9 and TRBJ2-7, with unresolved D. The V gene lost 4 bases and the J gene lost 12 bases, with 16 bases spanning the gap. The germline V gene has CDR1 SEHNR and CDR2 FQNEAQ (reference sequence). The CDR3 covers 12 residues. The CDR3 reads CASSSPLGPGYF. DNA of the CDR3: TGTGCCAGCAGCTCCCCCCTAGGCCCAGGGTACTTC.

This clone was picked up a small number of times. This chain uses TRBV19 with TRBJ1-2; 9 nucleotides line up with TRBD1. The CDR3 loop spans 16 amino acids. The trim removed 5 bases at V and 7 bases at J, leaving 14 bases unmatched. Germline loops: CDR1 LNHDA, CDR2 SQIVND (reference sequence). As DNA, the CDR3 is TGTGCCAGTAGTCCCGGACAGGGGCCCTTTGTCGGTGGCTACACCTTC. Translating gives CASSPGQGPFVGGYTF.

V gene TRBV7-2 combines with J gene TRBJ2-7, with TRBD2 matching over 11 bases. Germline CDR1 is SGHTA and CDR2 is FQGNSA. This CDR3 is 15 amino acids long. With 4 bases clipped from V and 4 bases from J, the junction kept 6 bases outside the gene matches. CDR3: CASSSSGGSWYEQYF. CDR3 nucleotide sequence: TGTGCCAGCAGCTCTAGCGGGGGGAGTTGGTACGAGCAGTACTTC. The whole variable domain, remainder taken from reference TRBV7-2 and TRBJ2-7, is GAGVSQSPSNKVTEKGKDVELRCDPISGHTALYWYRQSLGQGLEFLIYFQGNSAPDKSGLPSDRFSAERTGGSVSTLTIQRTQQEDSAVYLCASSSSGGSWYEQYFGPGTRLTVT.

The chain has TRBV5-6 and TRBJ2-3; 11 bases align to TRBD2. CDR3 length: 17 residues. V lost 0 bases and J lost 5; bases outside the gene matches: 8. Germline assignment: CDR1 SGHDT and CDR2 YYEEEE. DNA for the CDR3: TGTGCCAGCAGCTTGGGTGTACTAGCGGGGGCCAGAGATACGCAGTATTTT. It yields the protein CASSLGVLAGARDTQYF.

This clone was picked up one time. V and J are TRBV2 and TRBJ2-5, with a tentative D call TRBD1 (5 bases). The ends were cut back, 8 bases at V and 5 bases at J, with 15 bases in the middle. CDR1 is SNHLY and CDR2 is FYNNEI in the germline V gene. CDR3 size: 13 residues. This CDR3 is CASSPAGWETQYF. In DNA form, the CDR3 reads TGTGCCAGCTCCCCGGCAGGGTGGGAGACCCAGTACTTC.